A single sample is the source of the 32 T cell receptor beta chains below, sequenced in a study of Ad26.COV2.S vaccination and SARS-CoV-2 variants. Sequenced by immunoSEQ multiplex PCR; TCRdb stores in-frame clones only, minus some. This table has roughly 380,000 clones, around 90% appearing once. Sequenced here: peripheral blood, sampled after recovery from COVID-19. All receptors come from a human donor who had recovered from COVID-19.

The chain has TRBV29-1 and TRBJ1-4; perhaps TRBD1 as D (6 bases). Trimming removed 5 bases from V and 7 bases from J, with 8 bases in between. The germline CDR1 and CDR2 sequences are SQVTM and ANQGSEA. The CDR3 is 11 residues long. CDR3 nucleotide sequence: TGCAGCGTTAGAGGGGGTGAAAAACTGTTTTTT. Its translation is CSVRGGEKLFF.

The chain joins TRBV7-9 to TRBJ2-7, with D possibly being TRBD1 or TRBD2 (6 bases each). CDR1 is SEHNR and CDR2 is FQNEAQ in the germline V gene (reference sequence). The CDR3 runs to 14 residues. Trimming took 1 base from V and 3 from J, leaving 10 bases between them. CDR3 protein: CASSLEGGLYEQYF. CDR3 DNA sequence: TGTGCCAGCAGCTTAGAAGGGGGGCTCTACGAGCAGTACTTC.

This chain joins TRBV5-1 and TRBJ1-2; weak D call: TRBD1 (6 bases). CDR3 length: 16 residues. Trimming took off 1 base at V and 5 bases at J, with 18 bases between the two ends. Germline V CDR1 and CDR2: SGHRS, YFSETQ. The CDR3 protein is CASSLTQRERGYGYTF. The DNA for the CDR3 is TGCGCCAGCAGCTTGACACAAAGGGAGAGGGGGTATGGCTACACCTTC.

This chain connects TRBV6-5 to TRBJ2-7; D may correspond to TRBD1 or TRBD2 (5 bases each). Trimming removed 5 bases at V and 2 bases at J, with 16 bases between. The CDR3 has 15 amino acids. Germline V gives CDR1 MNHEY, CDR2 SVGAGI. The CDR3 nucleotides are TGTGCCAGCAGTAAAACCTTTCTGGGGGCCTACGAGCAGTACTTC. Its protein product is CASSKTFLGAYEQYF.

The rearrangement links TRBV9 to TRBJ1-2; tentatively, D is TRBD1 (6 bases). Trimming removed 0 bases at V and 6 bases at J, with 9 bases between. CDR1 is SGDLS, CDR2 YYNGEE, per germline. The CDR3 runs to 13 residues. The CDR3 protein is CASSVEGVNGYTF. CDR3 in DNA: TGTGCCAGCAGCGTAGAGGGGGTTAATGGCTACACCTTC.

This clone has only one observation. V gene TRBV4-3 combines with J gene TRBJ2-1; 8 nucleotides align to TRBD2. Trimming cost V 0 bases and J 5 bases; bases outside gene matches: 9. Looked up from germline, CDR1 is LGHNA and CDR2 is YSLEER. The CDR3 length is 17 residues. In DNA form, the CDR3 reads TGCGCCAGCAGCCAAGATCAGCAGCGGGGGATCCACAATGAGCAGTTCTTC. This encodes CASSQDQQRGIHNEQFF.

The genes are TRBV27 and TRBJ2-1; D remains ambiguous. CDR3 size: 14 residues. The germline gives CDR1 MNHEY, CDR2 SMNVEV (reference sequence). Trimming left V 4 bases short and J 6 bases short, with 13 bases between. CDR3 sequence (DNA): TGTGCCAGCAGTTCCCGTAAGTGGGTCAATGAGCAGTTCTTC. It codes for CASSSRKWVNEQFF.

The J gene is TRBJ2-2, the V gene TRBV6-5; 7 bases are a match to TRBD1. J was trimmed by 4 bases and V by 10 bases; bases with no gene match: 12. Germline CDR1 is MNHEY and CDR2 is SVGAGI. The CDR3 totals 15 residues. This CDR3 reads CATIRGTGATGELFF. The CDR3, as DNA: TGTGCCACGATTAGGGGAACAGGGGCCACCGGGGAGCTGTTTTTT.

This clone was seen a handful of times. CDR3 sequence: CASSPGQGAHEQYF. The CDR3 DNA sequence: TGTGCCAGCAGCCCAGGACAGGGGGCTCACGAGCAGTACTTC. The rearrangement joins TRBV9 to TRBJ2-7, with 11 bases that match TRBD1. Germline values: CDR1 SGDLS, CDR2 YYNGEE. CDR3 length: 14 residues. Trimming at V came to 4 bases and at J to 5 bases, leaving 5 bases not matched to a gene.

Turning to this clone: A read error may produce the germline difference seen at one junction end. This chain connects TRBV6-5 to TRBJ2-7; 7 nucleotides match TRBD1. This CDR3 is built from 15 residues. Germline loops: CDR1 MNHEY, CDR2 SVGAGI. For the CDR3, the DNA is TGTGCCAGCACTTACTCCGGGACAGAGTCCTACGAGCAGTACTTC. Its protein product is CASTYSGTESYEQYF.

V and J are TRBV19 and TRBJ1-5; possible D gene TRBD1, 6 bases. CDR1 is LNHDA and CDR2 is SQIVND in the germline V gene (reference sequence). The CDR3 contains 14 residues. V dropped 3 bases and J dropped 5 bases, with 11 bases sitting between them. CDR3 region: CASSMFGGHQPQHF. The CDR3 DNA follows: TGTGCCAGTAGTATGTTCGGGGGCCATCAGCCCCAGCATTTT.

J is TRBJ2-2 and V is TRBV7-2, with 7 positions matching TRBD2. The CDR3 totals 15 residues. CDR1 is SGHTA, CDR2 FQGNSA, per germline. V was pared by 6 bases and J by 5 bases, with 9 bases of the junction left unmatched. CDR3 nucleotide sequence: TGTGCCAGCAGGAGCGGGGTAGGGGTGACCGGGGAGCTGTTTTTT. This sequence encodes CASRSGVGVTGELFF.

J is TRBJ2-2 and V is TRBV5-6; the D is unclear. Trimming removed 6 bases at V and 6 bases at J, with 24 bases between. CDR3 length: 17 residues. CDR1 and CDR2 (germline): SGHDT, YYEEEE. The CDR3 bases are TGTGCCAGCACCCAGTGGATGGATAATACTTCCCCCGGGGAGCTGTTTTTT. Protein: CASTQWMDNTSPGELFF. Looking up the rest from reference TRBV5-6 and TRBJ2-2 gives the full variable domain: DAGVTQSPTHLIKTRGQQVTLRCSPKSGHDTVSWYQQALGQGPQFIFQYYEEEERQRGNFPDRFSGHQFPNYSSELNVNALLLGDSALYLCASTQWMDNTSPGELFFGEGSRLTVL.

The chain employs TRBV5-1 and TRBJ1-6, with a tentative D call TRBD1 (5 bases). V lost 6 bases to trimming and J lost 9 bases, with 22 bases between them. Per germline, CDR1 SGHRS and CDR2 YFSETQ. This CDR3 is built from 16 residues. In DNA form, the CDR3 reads TGCGCCAGCACCCCGGGGGGGGGTAGTGTTGGTTCACCCCTCCACTTT. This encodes CASTPGGGSVGSPLHF. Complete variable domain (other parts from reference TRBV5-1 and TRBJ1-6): KAGVTQTPRYLIKTRGQQVTLSCSPISGHRSVSWYQQTPGQGLQFLFEYFSETQRNKGNFPGRFSGRQFSNSRSEMNVSTLELGDSALYLCASTPGGGSVGSPLHFGNGTRLTVT.

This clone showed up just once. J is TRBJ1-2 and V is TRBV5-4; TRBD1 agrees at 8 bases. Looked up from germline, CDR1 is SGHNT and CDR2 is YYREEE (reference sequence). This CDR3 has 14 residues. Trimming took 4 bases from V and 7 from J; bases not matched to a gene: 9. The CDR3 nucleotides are TGTGCCAGCAGCGTCACGCAGGGGGCCGGTGGCTACACCTTC. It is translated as CASSVTQGAGGYTF.

CDR3 in DNA: TGTGCCATCCTGGACAGGGTCGTCGGGGAGCTGTTTTTT. Amino acids: CAILDRVVGELFF. V is TRBV19 and J is TRBJ2-2; the match to TRBD1 covers 8 bases. The length of the CDR3 is 13 residues. Losses at the gene ends were 10 bases for V and 7 bases for J; bases not matched to a gene: 8. The germline gives CDR1 LNHDA, CDR2 SQIVND (reference sequence).

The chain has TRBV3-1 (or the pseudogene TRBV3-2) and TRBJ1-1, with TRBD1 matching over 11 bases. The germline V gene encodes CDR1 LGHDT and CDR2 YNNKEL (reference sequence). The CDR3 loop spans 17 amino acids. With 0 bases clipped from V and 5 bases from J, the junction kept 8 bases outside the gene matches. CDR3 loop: CASSQEGQGVGSTEAFF. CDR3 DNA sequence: TGTGCCAGCAGCCAAGAGGGACAGGGGGTAGGGTCTACTGAAGCTTTCTTT.

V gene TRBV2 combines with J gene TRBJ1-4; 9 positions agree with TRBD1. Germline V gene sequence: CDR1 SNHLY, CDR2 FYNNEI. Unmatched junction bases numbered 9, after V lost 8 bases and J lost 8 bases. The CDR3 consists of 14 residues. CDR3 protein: CASQRTGVREKLFF. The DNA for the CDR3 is TGTGCCAGCCAGAGGACAGGGGTACGGGAAAAACTGTTTTTT.

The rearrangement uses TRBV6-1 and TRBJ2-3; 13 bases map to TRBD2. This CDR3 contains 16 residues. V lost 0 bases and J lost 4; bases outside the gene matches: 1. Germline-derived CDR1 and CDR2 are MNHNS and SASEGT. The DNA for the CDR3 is TGTGCCAGCAGTGAAGCACTAGCGGGGGGGCCAGATACGCAGTATTTT. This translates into CASSEALAGGPDTQYF.

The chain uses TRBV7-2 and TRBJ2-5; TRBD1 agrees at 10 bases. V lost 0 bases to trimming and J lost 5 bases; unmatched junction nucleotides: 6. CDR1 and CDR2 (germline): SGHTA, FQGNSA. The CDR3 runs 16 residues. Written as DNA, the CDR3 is TGTGCCAGCAGCTTAGCGATCGGGACAGGGGTTGAGACCCAGTACTTC. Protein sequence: CASSLAIGTGVETQYF.

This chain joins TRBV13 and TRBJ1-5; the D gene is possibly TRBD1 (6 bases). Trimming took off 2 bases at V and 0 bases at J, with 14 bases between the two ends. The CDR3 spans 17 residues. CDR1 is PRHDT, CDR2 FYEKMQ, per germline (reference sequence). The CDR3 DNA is TGTGCCAGCAGCTTACACAGGGACCGTTATAGCAATCAGCCCCAGCATTTT. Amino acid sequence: CASSLHRDRYSNQPQHF. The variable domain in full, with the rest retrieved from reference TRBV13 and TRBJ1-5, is AAGVIQSPRHLIKEKRETATLKCYPIPRHDTVYWYQQGPGQDPQFLISFYEKMQSDKGSIPDRFSAQQFSDYHSELNMSSLELGDSALYFCASSLHRDRYSNQPQHFGDGTRLSIL.

CDR3 protein: CASSLGLAPYNEQFF. The CDR3 DNA reads TGTGCCAGCTCCCTTGGGCTCGCCCCCTACAATGAGCAGTTCTTC. This chain uses TRBV18 with TRBJ2-1; no clear D gene. This CDR3 comprises 15 residues. Germline-derived CDR1 and CDR2 are KGHSH and LQKENI. The V end was cut by 6 bases, the J end by 2 bases, with 14 bases between.

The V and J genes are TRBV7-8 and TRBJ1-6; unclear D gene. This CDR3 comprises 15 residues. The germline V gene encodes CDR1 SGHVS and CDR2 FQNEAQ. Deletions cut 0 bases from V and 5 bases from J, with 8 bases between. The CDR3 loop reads CASSLATANNSPLHF. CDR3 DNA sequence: TGTGCCAGCAGCTTAGCCACAGCTAATAATTCACCCCTCCACTTT.

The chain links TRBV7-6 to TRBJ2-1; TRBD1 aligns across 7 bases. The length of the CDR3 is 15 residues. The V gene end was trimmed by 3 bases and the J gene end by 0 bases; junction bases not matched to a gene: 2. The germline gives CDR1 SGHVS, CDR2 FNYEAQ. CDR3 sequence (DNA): TGTGCCAGCAGCTTTCGGGACAGCTCCTACAATGAGCAGTTCTTC. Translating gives CASSFRDSSYNEQFF.

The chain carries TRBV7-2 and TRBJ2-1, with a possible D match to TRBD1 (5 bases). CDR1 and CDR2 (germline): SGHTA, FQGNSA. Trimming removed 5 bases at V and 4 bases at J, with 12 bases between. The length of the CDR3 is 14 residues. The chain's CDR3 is CASSPGRVYNEQFF. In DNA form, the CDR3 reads TGTGCCAGCAGCCCTGGCAGGGTGTACAATGAGCAGTTCTTC. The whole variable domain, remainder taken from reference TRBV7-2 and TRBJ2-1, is GAGVSQSPSNKVTEKGKDVELRCDPISGHTALYWYRQSLGQGLEFLIYFQGNSAPDKSGLPSDRFSAERTGGSVSTLTIQRTQQEDSAVYLCASSPGRVYNEQFFGPGTRLTVL.

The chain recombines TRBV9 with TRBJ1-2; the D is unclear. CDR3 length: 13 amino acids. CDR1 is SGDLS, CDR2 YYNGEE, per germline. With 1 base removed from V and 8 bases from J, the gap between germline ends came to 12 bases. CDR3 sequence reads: CASSVSLRLGYTF. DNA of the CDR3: TGTGCCAGCAGCGTAAGCCTACGTTTGGGCTACACCTTC.

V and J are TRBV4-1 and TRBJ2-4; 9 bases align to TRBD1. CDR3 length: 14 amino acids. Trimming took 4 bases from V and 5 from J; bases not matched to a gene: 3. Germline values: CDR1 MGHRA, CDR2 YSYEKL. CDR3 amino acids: CASSPRQGENIQYF. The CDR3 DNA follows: TGCGCCAGCAGCCCCCGACAGGGGGAAAACATTCAGTACTTC.

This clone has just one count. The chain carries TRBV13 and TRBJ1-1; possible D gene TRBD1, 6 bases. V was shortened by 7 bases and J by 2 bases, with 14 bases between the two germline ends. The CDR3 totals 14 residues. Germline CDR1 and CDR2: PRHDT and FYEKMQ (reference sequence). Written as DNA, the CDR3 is TGTGCCAGCAATTTAAGGGGGGGAAACACTGAAGCTTTCTTT. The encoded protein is CASNLRGGNTEAFF.

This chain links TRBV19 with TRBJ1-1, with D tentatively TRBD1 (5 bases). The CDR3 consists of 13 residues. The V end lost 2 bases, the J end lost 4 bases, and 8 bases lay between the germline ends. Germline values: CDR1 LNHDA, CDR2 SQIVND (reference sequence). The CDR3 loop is CASSIKRGTEAFF. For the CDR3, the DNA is TGTGCCAGTAGTATAAAAAGGGGCACTGAAGCTTTCTTT.

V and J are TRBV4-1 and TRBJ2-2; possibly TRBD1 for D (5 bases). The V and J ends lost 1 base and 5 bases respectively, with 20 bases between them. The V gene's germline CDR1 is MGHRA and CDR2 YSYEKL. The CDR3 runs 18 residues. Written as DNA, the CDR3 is TGCGCCAGCAGCCAAGTCGTTCCCCAGGGCGGACGGACCGGGGAGCTGTTTTTT. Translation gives CASSQVVPQGGRTGELFF.

This CDR3 is CASSGTDYGYTF. The CDR3 DNA sequence: TGTGCCAGCAGCGGGACAGACTATGGCTACACCTTC. The chain carries TRBV11-2 and TRBJ1-2; 7 bases line up with TRBD1. Germline CDR1 SGHAT, CDR2 FQNNGV. V was pared by 5 bases and J by 3 bases, with 0 bases of the junction left unmatched. The CDR3 is 12 amino acids.

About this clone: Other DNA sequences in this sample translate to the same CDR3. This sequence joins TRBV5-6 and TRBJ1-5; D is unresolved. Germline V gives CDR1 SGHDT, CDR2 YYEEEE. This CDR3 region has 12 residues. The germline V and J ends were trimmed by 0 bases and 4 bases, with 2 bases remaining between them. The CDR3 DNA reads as TGTGCCAGCAGCTTGGGTAATCAGCCCCAGCATTTT. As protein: CASSLGNQPQHF.